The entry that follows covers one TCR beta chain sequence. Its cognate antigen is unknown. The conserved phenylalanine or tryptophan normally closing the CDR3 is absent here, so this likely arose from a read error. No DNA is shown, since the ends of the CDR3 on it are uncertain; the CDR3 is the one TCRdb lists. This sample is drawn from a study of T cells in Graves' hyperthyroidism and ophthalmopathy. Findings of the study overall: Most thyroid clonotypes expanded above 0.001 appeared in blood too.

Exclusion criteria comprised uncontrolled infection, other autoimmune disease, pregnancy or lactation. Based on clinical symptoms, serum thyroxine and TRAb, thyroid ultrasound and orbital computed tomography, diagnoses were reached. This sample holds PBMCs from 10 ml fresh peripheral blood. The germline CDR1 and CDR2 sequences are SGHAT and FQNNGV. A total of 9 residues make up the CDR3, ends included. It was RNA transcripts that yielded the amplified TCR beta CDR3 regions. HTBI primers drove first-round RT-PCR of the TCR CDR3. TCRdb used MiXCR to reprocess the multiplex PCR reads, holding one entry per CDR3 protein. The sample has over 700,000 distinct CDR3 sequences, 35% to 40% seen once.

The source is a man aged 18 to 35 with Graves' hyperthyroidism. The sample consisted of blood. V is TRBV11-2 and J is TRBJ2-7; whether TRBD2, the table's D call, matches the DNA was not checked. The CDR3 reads CASSLVLAG.